The sequence of this T cell receptor (beta chain) was determined in a study of shared clonotypes between healthy human individuals. Study findings and constraints: Relative to their counterparts shared across all four donors, non-shared clonotypes exhibited diminished generation probabilities.

Negatively enriched CD4+ T cells were divided by CD45RA into naive and memory. Trimming stripped 4 bases from V and 4 bases from J, with 6 bases between. The V gene's germline CDR1 is SGHRS and CDR2 YFSETQ. The CDR3 has 11 amino acids. On this clone: Its antigen is not identified.

TCRdb keeps only in-frame clones here, not all; method: immunoSEQ multiplex PCR. The table includes approximately 1,500,000 clones, 95% to 99% detected once. The chain couples TRBV5-1 to TRBJ2-7; D gene unclear. This sequence originates from a man aged 25 to 45 in good health. The material sequenced was naive CD4+ T cells sorted from blood. The subset here: CD45RA+ positively selected. The chain's CDR3 is CASSQEYEQYF. The CDR3 nucleotides are TGCGCCAGCAGCCAAGAGTACGAGCAGTACTTC.